Below, 13 T cell receptor beta chains from the same sample are listed, as sequenced in a study of a mutant IDH1 vaccine in newly diagnosed glioma. Time point reported: week 35, safety follow-up. Topical imiquimod accompanied each vaccine dose, which consisted of 300 ug of mutant IDH1 20-mer peptide. Repertoires were generated with immunoSEQ multiplex PCR, while TCRdb's copy carries only in-frame clones and drops some. The data contain tens of thousands of clones, almost 95% of them singletons. Their antigen targets remain unknown. The specimen was PBMCs, collected from a glioma patient whose treatment included an IDH1 peptide vaccine. The origin of the receptors is a man aged 45-65 years with glioma.

The J gene is TRBJ2-7, the V gene TRBV2; possible D gene TRBD2, 6 bases. Germline loops: CDR1 SNHLY, CDR2 FYNNEI. The CDR3 is 14 amino acids. Trimming took 5 bases from V and 5 from J, leaving 16 bases between them. The CDR3 DNA sequence: TGTGCCAGCAGTTACCGACTAGATATAGACGAGCAGTACTTC. Residues: CASSYRLDIDEQYF.

The chain has TRBV5-6 and TRBJ1-3; D might be TRBD1 (5 bases). Trimming removed 5 bases from V and 4 bases from J, with 16 bases in between. Looked up from germline, CDR1 is SGHDT and CDR2 is YYEEEE. This CDR3 spans 15 amino acids. The CDR3: CASSSTRVSGNTIYF. CDR3 bases: TGTGCCAGCAGTTCAACCAGGGTTTCCGGAAACACCATATATTTT.

This sequence joins TRBV10-2 and TRBJ2-3; maybe TRBD2 (6 bases). The CDR3 has 15 amino acids. Germline CDR1 WSHSY, CDR2 SAAADI. V dropped 4 bases and J dropped 3 bases, with 14 bases sitting between them. CDR3 DNA sequence: TGCGCCAGCAGTGGCAGGAGGGCTATTACAGATACGCAGTATTTT. Translating it yields CASSGRRAITDTQYF.

V is TRBV2 and J is TRBJ2-5; D may be TRBD2 (5 bases). The CDR3 spans 14 residues. With 6 bases removed from V and 2 bases from J, the gap between germline ends came to 13 bases. The germline V gene encodes CDR1 SNHLY and CDR2 FYNNEI. The CDR3 region has the DNA TGTGCCAGCAGCATACAGCGGACGCAAGAGACCCAGTACTTC. Its protein is CASSIQRTQETQYF.

In its sample, this clone was seen a few times. V usage is TRBV6-6 and J usage is TRBJ1-2, with TRBD1 identical over 8 bases. The CDR3 is made up of 14 amino acids. Germline lookup yields CDR1 MNHNY and CDR2 SVGAGI (reference sequence). Trimming removed 8 bases from V and 7 bases from J; junction bases left unmatched: 12. The CDR3 loop is CASYPTGAPGGYTF. CDR3 in DNA: TGTGCCAGCTACCCGACAGGGGCTCCAGGTGGCTACACCTTC.

This rearrangement joins TRBV2 to TRBJ2-7, with D uncertain. V was pared by 0 bases and J by 1 base, with 10 bases between. Germline V lookup: CDR1 SNHLY, CDR2 FYNNEI. This CDR3 contains 15 residues. The CDR3 region is CASSEAGSASYEQYF. The CDR3 DNA reads as TGTGCCAGCAGTGAAGCGGGGTCGGCTTCCTACGAGCAGTACTTC.

This chain connects TRBV4-2 to TRBJ2-3; D gene uncertain. Trimming removed 1 base at V and 0 bases at J, with 11 bases between. CDR1 and CDR2 (germline): LGHNA, YNFKEQ. CDR3 length: 16 residues. The CDR3 sequence: CASSQGPDFSTDTQYF. CDR3 in DNA: TGTGCCAGCAGCCAAGGTCCGGATTTTAGCACAGATACGCAGTATTTT.

This clone was seen only once. The V gene is TRBV7-2, the J gene TRBJ2-2, with unresolved D. The CDR3 consists of 15 residues. Germline values: CDR1 SGHTA, CDR2 FQGNSA. Trimming removed 2 bases at V and 1 base at J, with 8 bases between. The CDR3 sequence: CASSLSIVNTGELFF. The CDR3 DNA follows: TGTGCCAGCAGCTTAAGCATCGTGAACACCGGGGAGCTGTTTTTT.

V is TRBV7-9 and J is TRBJ2-3; TRBD2 agrees at 9 bases. CDR3 size: 17 residues. J lost 5 bases, V lost 4 bases, and 13 bases had no gene match. The germline CDR1 and CDR2 sequences are SEHNR and FQNEAQ (reference sequence). The DNA for the CDR3 is TGTGCCAGCAGCTGGCCTAGCGGGAATCCTCTCAAAGATACGCAGTATTTT. As protein: CASSWPSGNPLKDTQYF.

The rearrangement joins TRBV18 to TRBJ2-1; 12 nucleotides agree with TRBD2. The CDR3 runs 16 residues. V was pared by 3 bases and J by 1 base, with 1 base of the junction left unmatched. The germline V gene encodes CDR1 KGHSH and CDR2 LQKENI. The CDR3 coding sequence is TGTGCCAGCTCACCGGGGACTAGCGGGTCCTACAATGAGCAGTTCTTC. Residues: CASSPGTSGSYNEQFF.

The chain couples TRBV15 to TRBJ2-3; no definite D call. Germline V gene data show CDR1 as LNHNV and CDR2 as YYDKDF (reference sequence). V lost 5 bases to trimming and J lost 6 bases, with 12 bases between them. The CDR3 totals 13 residues. The DNA for the CDR3 is TGTGCCACCAGCTGGGCCCGTTGGGATACGCAGTATTTT. Its protein product is CATSWARWDTQYF.

This clone was seen a handful of times. This chain uses TRBV7-6 with TRBJ2-2; 13 nucleotides line up with TRBD2. Germline values: CDR1 SGHVS, CDR2 FNYEAQ. With V trimmed by 11 bases and J by 4 bases, 4 bases remained unmatched. CDR3 length: 14 amino acids. The CDR3 spells CALRLAGGTGELFF. The CDR3 bases are TGTGCCTTACGACTAGCGGGAGGCACCGGGGAGCTGTTTTTT.

This sequence joins TRBV30 and TRBJ1-1; D gene unclear. The CDR3 has 13 amino acids. V lost 2 bases and J 0 bases, leaving 7 bases between the germline ends. Germline V CDR1 and CDR2: GTSNPN, SVGIG (reference sequence). CDR3 residues: CAWSLGVNTEAFF. The DNA for the CDR3 is TGTGCCTGGAGTCTCGGGGTGAACACTGAAGCTTTCTTT.